This is a list of T cell receptor beta chains from one sample in a study of regulatory T cells in long-lasting Graves disease. TCRdb re-called the multiplex PCR reads through MiXCR, storing one row per CDR3 protein. The repertoire holds roughly 350,000 distinct CDR3 sequences, with around 17% as singletons. The sample also formed part of further work on T cells in Graves' hyperthyroidism and ophthalmopathy.

Material: peripheral blood mononuclear cells (PBMCs), obtained at new diagnosis, from a patient treated with antithyroid drugs. The receptor set was obtained from a man aged 35 to 55 with Graves disease. Each CDR3 is given with its conserved first and last residue. Each record gives: clone size, D gene, CDR3 length, V gene, J gene, CDR3 protein, CDR3 DNA. A D gene is named only where the DNA matches it firmly. The listing skips clone size in some rows; elsewhere it reads once, few, many or a size class.

many	.	13	TRBV12-3/TRBV12-4	TRBJ2-7	CASRRDGTYEQYF	TGTGCCAGCAGGCGAGACGGAACCTACGAGCAGTACTTC
.	.	13	TRBV6-9	TRBJ1-6	CASSSPRGPPLHF	TGTGCCAGCAGTTCACCTCGGGGTCCACCCCTCCACTTT
many	TRBD2	13	TRBV20-1	TRBJ2-1	CSARVTSGVRQFF	TGCAGTGCTAGAGTGACTAGCGGGGTTCGGCAGTTCTTC
many	TRBD2	15	TRBV7-2	TRBJ2-3	CASRKLAGGRDTQYF	TGTGCCAGCAGAAAACTAGCGGGGGGGCGGGATACGCAGTATTTT
.	TRBD2	15	TRBV6-2/TRBV6-3	TRBJ2-1	CASSYSGGAGEEQFF	TGTGCCAGCAGTTACTCGGGAGGGGCGGGGGAGGAGCAGTTCTTC
.	.	15	TRBV6-1	TRBJ1-2	CASSPRQDVGYGYTF	TGTGCCAGCAGTCCTCGACAAGACGTAGGCTATGGCTACACCTTC
many	.	13	TRBV4-3	TRBJ2-7	CASSQETGYEQYF	TGCGCCAGCAGCCAGGAAACAGGGTACGAGCAGTACTTC
few	.	17	TRBV7-2	TRBJ1-1	CASSLGGLDRLNTEAFF	TGTGCCAGCAGCTTAGGGGGTTTAGACAGATTGAACACTGAAGCTTTCTTT
few	.	13	TRBV12-3/TRBV12-4	TRBJ1-1	CASSQQVGTEAFF	TGTGCCAGCTCGCAGCAGGTAGGGACTGAAGCTTTCTTT
.	.	13	TRBV3-1	TRBJ1-3	CASSQDRGNTIYF	TGTGCCAGCAGCCAAGATCGGGGAAACACCATATATTTT
many	.	14	TRBV7-9	TRBJ1-1	CASRILQANTEAFF	TGTGCCAGCAGGATTTTGCAGGCAAACACTGAAGCTTTCTTT
few	TRBD1	15	TRBV10-3	TRBJ2-7	CAISNPTGTIDEQYF	TGTGCCATCAGCAACCCGACAGGGACGATCGACGAGCAGTACTTC
few	TRBD2	16	TRBV7-8	TRBJ2-3	CASSPGTSGGSNMQYF	TGTGCCAGCAGCCCCGGCACTAGCGGGGGGTCAAATATGCAGTATTTT
many	.	14	TRBV5-6	TRBJ1-2	CASSLVLEGYGYTF	TGTGCCAGCAGCCTGGTCTTGGAGGGATATGGCTACACCTTC
many	TRBD2	15	TRBV5-6	TRBJ2-5	CASSLVAGGRETQYF	TGTGCCAGCAGTTTAGTTGCGGGGGGCCGAGAGACCCAGTACTTC
.	.	12	TRBV12-5	TRBJ2-1	CASGDAYNEQFF	TGTGCTAGTGGGGACGCCTACAATGAGCAGTTCTTC
many	TRBD1	17	TRBV11-3	TRBJ1-1	CASSFRTGVAVNTEAFF	TGTGCCAGCAGCTTTCGAACAGGGGTGGCGGTGAACACTGAAGCTTTCTTT
many	.	13	TRBV20-1	TRBJ1-5	CSASSRRNQPQHF	TGCAGTGCTAGTTCCAGACGTAATCAGCCCCAGCATTTT
few	.	12	TRBV2	TRBJ1-2	CASSETARGYTF	TGTGCCAGCAGTGAAACGGCCCGAGGCTACACCTTC
few	.	14	TRBV6-2/TRBV6-3	TRBJ2-3	CASSYSGGADSQYF	TGTGCCAGCAGTTACTCGGGGGGGGCCGACTCGCAGTATTTT
.	TRBD1	12	TRBV30	TRBJ1-2	CAAATGNYGYTF	TGTGCCGCAGCGACAGGGAACTATGGCTACACCTTC
few	.	14	TRBV20-1	TRBJ2-7	CSARATDGTSEQYF	TGCAGTGCTAGAGCAACGGACGGTACTTCCGAGCAGTACTTC
.	.	12	TRBV5-4	TRBJ2-5	CASSFPEGTQYF	TGTGCCAGCAGCTTCCCGGAAGGGACCCAGTACTTC
many	.	15	TRBV5-6	TRBJ1-1	CASSFGDFRNTEAFF	TGTGCCAGCAGCTTTGGGGATTTCAGGAACACTGAAGCTTTCTTT
many	.	13	TRBV7-3	TRBJ1-1	CASSLLRGTEAFF	TGTGCCAGCAGCTTATTACGGGGGACTGAAGCTTTCTTT
many	.	12	TRBV28	TRBJ1-1	CASTLDGGSAFF	TGTGCCAGCACCCTCGATGGGGGCTCGGCTTTCTTT
few	TRBD2	16	TRBV7-2	TRBJ2-1	CASSSRTSGGYNEQFF	TGTGCCAGCAGCTCCAGGACTAGCGGGGGCTACAATGAGCAGTTCTTC
many	.	14	TRBV30	TRBJ2-3	CAWSVVIGTDTQYF	TGTGCCTGGAGTGTAGTGATCGGCACAGATACGCAGTATTTT
many	TRBD2	15	TRBV9	TRBJ2-5	CASNPSGGGQETQYF	TGTGCCAGCAACCCTAGCGGGGGGGGCCAAGAGACCCAGTACTTC
many	.	15	TRBV27	TRBJ1-1	CASSLWGREVTEAFF	TGTGCCAGCAGTTTATGGGGCAGAGAAGTCACTGAAGCTTTCTTT
few	.	14	TRBV27	TRBJ2-1	CASSPRVRSNEQFF	TGTGCCAGCAGTCCCCGGGTCAGGAGCAATGAGCAGTTCTTC
many	.	13	TRBV18	TRBJ1-5	CASSPSREQPQHF	TGTGCCAGCTCACCATCGAGGGAACAGCCCCAGCATTTT
.	.	13	TRBV28	TRBJ2-7	CASSTDMKGEQYF	TGTGCCAGCAGCACCGACATGAAGGGGGAGCAGTACTTC
many	TRBD2	16	TRBV7-9	TRBJ2-5	CASSPRLAGYQETQYF	TGTGCCAGCAGCCCCAGACTAGCGGGGTACCAAGAGACCCAGTACTTC
many	.	14	TRBV7-2	TRBJ2-3	CASSLEGLADTQYF	TGTGCCAGCAGCTTAGAGGGCTTGGCAGATACGCAGTATTTT
many	TRBD1	14	TRBV27	TRBJ2-7	CASSRGQGYYEQYF	TGTGCCAGCAGCCGGGGACAGGGCTACTACGAGCAGTACTTC
.	TRBD1	12	TRBV6-2/TRBV6-3	TRBJ1-2	CASSTQGTNYTF	TGTGCCAGCAGTACACAGGGGACCAACTACACCTTC
few	TRBD2	13	TRBV4-2	TRBJ2-7	CASSSGLAGEQYF	TGTGCCAGCAGCTCGGGACTAGCGGGAGAGCAGTACTTC
few	TRBD1	14	TRBV19	TRBJ2-1	CASTPLDRNNEQFF	TGTGCCAGTACCCCCTTGGACAGGAACAATGAGCAGTTCTTC
many	.	15	TRBV28	TRBJ2-7	CASNQDRDTLYEQYF	TGTGCCAGCAATCAAGATCGGGACACTTTATACGAGCAGTACTTC
many	.	13	TRBV28	TRBJ2-7	CASSLWGRHEQYF	TGTGCCAGCAGTCTGTGGGGCAGGCACGAGCAGTACTTC
many	.	13	TRBV5-1	TRBJ2-7	CASSLIRWGEQYF	TGCGCCAGCAGCTTGATCCGATGGGGGGAGCAGTACTTC
.	.	14	TRBV7-8	TRBJ1-2	CASRRDGNFYGYTF	TGTGCCAGCAGAAGAGACGGAAACTTCTATGGCTACACCTTC
.	.	13	TRBV2	TRBJ1-1	CAGYRDMNTEAFF	TGTGCCGGGTACAGGGACATGAACACTGAAGCTTTCTTT
many	.	14	TRBV3-1	TRBJ1-2	CASSQGGGWYGYTF	TGTGCCAGCAGCCAAGGTGGGGGCTGGTATGGCTACACCTTC
.	TRBD1	13	TRBV10-3	TRBJ1-5	CATRDSRNQPQHF	TGTGCCACCCGGGACAGCCGCAATCAGCCCCAGCATTTT